The clone carrying this T cell receptor beta chain came up a few times. Its antigen is not identified. For TCRbeta, the library was prepared with unique molecular identifiers. TCRdb reprocessed the PCR reads with MiXCR, giving one entry per CDR3 protein. The repertoire holds around 420,000 distinct CDR3 sequences, with around 15% as singletons. This record belongs to a study of T-cell reconstitution after alpha-beta-depleted transplantation in children. The V end was cut by 6 bases, the J end by 5 bases, with 13 bases between. The CDR3 is 12 residues long. Germline V gene sequence: CDR1 DFQATT, CDR2 SNEGSKA (reference sequence). Study-level results: T cells produced anew were the main source of T-cell counts and diversity one year after transplant. For some patients, TCRbeta diversity was high at day 60 because of recipient T cells and thymic progenitors that survived. It was reported that alpha-beta T cells came from several hundred expanded graft clones (about two months after transplant).

The chain employs TRBV20-1 and TRBJ2-5; D is possibly TRBD1 (5 bases). The sequence was collected from a boy younger than two who had a stem cell transplant for Wiskott-Aldrich syndrome, so the T cells may come from the graft donor. The source material was PBMCs, mostly from graft donor cells, sampled 360 days after TCRalphabeta/CD19-depleted stem cell transplant. The CDR3 DNA follows: TGCAGTGCCAGGGTCTATTGGGAGACCCAGTACTTC. Translated: CSARVYWETQYF.